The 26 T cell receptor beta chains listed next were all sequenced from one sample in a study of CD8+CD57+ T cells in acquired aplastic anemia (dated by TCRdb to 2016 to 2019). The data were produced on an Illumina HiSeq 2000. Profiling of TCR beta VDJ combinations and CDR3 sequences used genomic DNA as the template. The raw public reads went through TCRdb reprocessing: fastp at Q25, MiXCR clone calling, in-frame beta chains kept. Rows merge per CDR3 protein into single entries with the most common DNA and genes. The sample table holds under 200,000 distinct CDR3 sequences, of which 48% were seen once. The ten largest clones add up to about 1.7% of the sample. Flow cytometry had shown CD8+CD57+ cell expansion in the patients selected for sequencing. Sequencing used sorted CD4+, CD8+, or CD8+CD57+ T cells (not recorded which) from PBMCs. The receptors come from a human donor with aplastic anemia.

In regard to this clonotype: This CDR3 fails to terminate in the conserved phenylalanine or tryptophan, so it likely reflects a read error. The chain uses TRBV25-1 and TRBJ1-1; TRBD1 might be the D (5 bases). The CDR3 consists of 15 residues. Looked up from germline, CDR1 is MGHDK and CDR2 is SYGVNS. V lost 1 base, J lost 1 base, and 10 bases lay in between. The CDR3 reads CASSEWAGSNTEAFL. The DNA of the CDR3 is TGTGCCAGCAGTGAATGGGCAGGGTCGAACACTGAAGCTTTCCTT.

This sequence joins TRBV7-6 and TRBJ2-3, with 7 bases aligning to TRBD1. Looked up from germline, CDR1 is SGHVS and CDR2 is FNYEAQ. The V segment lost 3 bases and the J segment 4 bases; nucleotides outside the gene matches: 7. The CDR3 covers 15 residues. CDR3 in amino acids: CASSLTGSFADTQYF. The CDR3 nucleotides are TGTGCCAGCAGCTTGACAGGGAGCTTCGCAGATACGCAGTATTTT.

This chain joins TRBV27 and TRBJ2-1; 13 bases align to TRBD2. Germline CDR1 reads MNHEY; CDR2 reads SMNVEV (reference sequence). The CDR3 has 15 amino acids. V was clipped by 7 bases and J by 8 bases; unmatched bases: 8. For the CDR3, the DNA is TGTGCCAGCAAGAATGGACTAGCGGGAGTCTATGAGCAGTTCTTC. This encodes CASKNGLAGVYEQFF.

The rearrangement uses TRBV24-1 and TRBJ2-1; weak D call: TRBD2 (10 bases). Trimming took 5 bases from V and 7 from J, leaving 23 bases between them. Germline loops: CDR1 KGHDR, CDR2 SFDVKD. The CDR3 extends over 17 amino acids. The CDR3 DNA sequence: TGTGCCACCAGTGCCACACTAGCGGGACAGGGTGCTAATGAGCAGTTCTTC. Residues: CATSATLAGQGANEQFF.

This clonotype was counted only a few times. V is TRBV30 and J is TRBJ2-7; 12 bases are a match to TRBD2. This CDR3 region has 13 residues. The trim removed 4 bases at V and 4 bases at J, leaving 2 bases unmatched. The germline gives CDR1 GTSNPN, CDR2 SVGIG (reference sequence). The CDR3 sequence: CAWKTSGGYEQYF. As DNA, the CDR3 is TGTGCCTGGAAAACTAGCGGGGGGTACGAGCAGTACTTC.

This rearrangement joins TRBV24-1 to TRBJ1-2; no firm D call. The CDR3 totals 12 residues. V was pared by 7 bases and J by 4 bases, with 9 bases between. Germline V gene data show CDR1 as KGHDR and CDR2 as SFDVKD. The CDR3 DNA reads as TGTGCCACCAGCGACCACAGCTATGGCTACACCTTC. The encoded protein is CATSDHSYGYTF.

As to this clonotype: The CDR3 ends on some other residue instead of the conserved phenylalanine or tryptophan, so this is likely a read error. The CDR3 spells CSVKGQLQETQYL. CDR3 coding DNA: TGCAGCGTTAAAGGCCAGCTCCAAGAGACCCAGTACCTC. The chain has TRBV29-1 and TRBJ2-5; no firm D call. V shed 5 bases and J shed 1 base, with 11 bases lying between them. In germline, CDR1 is SQVTM, CDR2 ANQGSEA. The CDR3 runs to 13 residues.

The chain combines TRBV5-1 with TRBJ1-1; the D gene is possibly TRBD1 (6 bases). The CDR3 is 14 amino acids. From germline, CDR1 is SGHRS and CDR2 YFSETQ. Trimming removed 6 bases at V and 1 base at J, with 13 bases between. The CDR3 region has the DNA TGCGCCAGCAAGGTAGGACAGCAGAACACTGAAGCTTTCTTT. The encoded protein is CASKVGQQNTEAFF.

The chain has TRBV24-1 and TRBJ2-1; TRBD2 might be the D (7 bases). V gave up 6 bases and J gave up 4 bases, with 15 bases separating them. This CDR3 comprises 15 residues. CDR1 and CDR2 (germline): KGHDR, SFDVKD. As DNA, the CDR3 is TGTGCCACCAGTCAGAGGGGGGGGTCTTACAATGAGCAGTTCTTC. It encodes CATSQRGGSYNEQFF.

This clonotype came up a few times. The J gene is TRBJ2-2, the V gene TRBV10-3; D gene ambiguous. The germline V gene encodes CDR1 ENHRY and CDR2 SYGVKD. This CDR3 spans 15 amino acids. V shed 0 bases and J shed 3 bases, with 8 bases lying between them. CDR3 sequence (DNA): TGTGCCATCAGTGAGTCGGGTACTTACACCGGGGAGCTGTTTTTT. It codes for CAISESGTYTGELFF.

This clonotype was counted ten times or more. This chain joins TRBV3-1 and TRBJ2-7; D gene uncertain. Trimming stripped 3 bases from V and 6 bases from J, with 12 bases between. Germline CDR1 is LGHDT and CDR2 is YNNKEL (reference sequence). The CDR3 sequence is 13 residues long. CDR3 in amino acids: CASSQLGSGEQYF. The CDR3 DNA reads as TGTGCCAGCAGCCAGTTGGGTTCGGGCGAGCAGTACTTC.

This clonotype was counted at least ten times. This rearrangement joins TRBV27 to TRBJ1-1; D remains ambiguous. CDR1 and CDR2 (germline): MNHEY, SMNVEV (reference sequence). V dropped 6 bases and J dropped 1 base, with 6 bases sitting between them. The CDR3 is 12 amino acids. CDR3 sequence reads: CASRHKNTEAFF. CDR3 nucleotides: TGTGCCAGCAGGCACAAGAACACTGAAGCTTTCTTT.

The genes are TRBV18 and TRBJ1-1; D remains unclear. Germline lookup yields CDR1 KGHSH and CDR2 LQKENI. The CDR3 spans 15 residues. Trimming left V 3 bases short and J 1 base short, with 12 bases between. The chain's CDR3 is CASSPGIGANTEAFF. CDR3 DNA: TGTGCCAGCTCACCGGGTATCGGAGCGAACACTGAAGCTTTCTTT.

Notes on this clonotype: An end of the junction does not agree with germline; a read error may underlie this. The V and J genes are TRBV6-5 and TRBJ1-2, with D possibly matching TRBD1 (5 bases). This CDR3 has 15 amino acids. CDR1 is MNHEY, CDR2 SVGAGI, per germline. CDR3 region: CASSYSGPSLRGYAF. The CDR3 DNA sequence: TGTGCCAGCAGTTACTCAGGACCGAGTCTGAGGGGCTACGCCTTC.

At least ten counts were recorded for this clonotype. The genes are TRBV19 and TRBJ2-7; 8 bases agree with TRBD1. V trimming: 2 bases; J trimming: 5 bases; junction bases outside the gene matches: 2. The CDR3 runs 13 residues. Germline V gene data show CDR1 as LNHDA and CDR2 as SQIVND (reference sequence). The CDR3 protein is CASSIQGADEQYF. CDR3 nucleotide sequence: TGTGCCAGTAGTATACAGGGGGCCGACGAGCAGTACTTC.

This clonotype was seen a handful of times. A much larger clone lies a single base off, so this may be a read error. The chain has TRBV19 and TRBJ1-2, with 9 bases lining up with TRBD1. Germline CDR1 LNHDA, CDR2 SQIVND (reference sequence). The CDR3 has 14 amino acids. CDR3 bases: TGTGCCTCCTCAGCCCGGGACAGGGCTCCTGGCCACACCTTC. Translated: CASSARDRAPGHTF. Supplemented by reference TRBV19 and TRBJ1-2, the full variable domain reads DGGITQSPKYLFRKEGQNVTLSCEQNLNHDAMYWYRQDPGQGLRLIYYSQIVNDFQKGDIAEGYSVSREKKESFPLTVTSAQKNPTAFYLCASSARDRAPGHTFGSGTRLTVV.

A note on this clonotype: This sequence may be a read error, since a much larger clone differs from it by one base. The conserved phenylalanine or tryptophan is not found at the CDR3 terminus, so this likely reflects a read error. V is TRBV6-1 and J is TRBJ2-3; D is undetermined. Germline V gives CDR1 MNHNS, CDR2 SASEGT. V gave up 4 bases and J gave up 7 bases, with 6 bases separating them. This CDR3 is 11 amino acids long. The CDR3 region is CASSGDHTQYL. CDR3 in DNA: TGTGCCAGCAGTGGAGATCATACGCAGTATCTT.

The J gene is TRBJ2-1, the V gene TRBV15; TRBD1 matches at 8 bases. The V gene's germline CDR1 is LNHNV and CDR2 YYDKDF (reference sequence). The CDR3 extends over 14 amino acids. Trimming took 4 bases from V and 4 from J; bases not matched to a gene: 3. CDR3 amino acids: CATSIDRGYNEQFF. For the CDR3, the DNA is TGTGCCACCAGCATAGACAGGGGTTACAATGAGCAGTTCTTC.

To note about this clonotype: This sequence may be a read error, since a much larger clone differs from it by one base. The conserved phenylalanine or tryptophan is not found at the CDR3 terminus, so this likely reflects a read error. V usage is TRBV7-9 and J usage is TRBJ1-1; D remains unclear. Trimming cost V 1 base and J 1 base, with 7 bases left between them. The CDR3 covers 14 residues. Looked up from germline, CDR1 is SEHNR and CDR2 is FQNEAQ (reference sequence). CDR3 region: CASSLVPGNTEAFL. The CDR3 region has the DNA TGTGCCAGCAGCTTAGTGCCGGGGAACACTGAAGCTTTCCTT.

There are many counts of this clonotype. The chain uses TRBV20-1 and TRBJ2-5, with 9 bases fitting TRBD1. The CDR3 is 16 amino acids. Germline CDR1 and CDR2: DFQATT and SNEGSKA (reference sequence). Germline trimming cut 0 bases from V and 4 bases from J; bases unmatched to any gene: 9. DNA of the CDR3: TGCAGTGCTAGAGATCCTGGAAAGACAGGGGGAGAGACCCAGTACTTC. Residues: CSARDPGKTGGETQYF.

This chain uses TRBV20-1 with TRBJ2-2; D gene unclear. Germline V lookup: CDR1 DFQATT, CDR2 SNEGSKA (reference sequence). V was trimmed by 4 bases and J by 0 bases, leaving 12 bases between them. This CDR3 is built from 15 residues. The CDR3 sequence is CSAKVVPPNTGELFF. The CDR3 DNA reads TGCAGTGCTAAGGTAGTCCCACCGAACACCGGGGAGCTGTTTTTT.

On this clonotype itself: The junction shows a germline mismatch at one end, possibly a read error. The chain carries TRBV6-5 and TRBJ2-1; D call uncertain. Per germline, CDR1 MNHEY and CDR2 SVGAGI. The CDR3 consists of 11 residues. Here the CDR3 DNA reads TGTGCCAGCAGTTATCTCAATGAGCAGCTCTTC. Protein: CASSYLNEQLF.

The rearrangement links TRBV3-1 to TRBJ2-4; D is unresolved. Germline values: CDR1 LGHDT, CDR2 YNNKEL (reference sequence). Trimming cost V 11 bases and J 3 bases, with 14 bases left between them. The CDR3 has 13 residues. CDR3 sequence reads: CAASSLGKNIQYF. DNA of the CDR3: TGTGCCGCCTCCTCCTTGGGCAAAAACATTCAGTACTTC.

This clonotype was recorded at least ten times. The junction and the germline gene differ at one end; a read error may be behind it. The CDR3 DNA is TGCAGTGCTCGAGAGACAGGGATTAGGTCTGAAGCTTTCTTT. As protein: CSARETGIRSEAFF. The chain joins TRBV20-1 to TRBJ1-1, with 7 nucleotides matching TRBD1. Germline CDR1 is DFQATT and CDR2 is SNEGSKA (reference sequence). The CDR3 loop spans 14 amino acids.

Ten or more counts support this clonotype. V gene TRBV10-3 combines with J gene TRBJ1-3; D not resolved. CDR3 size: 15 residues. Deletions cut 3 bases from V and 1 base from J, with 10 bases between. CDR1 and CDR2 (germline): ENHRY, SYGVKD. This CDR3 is CAISEREMSGNTIYF. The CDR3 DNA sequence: TGTGCCATCAGTGAACGGGAGATGTCTGGAAACACCATATATTTT.

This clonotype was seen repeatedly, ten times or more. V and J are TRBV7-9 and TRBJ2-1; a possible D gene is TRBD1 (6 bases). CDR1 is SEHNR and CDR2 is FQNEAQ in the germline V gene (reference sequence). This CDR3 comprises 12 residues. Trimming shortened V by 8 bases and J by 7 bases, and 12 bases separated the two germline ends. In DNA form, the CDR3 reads TGTGCCAGCCAAGCAGGGGTGAATGAGCAGTTCTTC. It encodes CASQAGVNEQFF.